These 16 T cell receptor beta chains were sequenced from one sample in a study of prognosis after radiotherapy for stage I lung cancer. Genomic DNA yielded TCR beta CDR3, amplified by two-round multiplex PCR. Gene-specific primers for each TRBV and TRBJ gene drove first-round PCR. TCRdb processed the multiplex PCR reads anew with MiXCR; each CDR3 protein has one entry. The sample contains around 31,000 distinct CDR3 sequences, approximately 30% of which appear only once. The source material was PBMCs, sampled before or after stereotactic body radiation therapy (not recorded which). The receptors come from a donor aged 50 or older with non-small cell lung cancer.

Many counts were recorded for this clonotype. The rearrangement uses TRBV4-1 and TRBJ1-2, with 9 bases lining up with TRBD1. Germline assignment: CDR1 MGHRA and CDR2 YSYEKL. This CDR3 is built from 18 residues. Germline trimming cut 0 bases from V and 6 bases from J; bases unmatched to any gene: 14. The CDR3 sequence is CASSQDWGTGRGMDGYTF. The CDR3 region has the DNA TGCGCCAGCAGCCAAGATTGGGGGACAGGGCGGGGGATGGATGGCTACACCTTC.

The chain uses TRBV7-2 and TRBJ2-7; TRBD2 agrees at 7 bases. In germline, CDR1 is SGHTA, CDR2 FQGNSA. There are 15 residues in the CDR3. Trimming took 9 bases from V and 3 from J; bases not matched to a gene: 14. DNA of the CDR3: TGTGCCAGAACTACACATGGGGTAGCGGGCTACGAGCAGTACTTC. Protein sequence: CARTTHGVAGYEQYF.

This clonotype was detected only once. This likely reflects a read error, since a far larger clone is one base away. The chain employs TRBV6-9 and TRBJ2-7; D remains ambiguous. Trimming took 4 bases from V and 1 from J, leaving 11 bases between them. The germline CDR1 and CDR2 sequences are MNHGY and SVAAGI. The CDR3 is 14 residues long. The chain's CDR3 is CASSSAAKSYEQYF. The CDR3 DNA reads TGTGCCAGCAGTTCGGCGGCCAAATCCTACGAGCAGTACTTC.

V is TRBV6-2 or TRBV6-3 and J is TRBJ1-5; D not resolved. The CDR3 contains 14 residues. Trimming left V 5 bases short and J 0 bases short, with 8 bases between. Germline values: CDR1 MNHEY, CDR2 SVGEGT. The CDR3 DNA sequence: TGTGCCAGCAGTAAAAATAATAGCAATCAGCCCCAGCATTTT. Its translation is CASSKNNSNQPQHF.

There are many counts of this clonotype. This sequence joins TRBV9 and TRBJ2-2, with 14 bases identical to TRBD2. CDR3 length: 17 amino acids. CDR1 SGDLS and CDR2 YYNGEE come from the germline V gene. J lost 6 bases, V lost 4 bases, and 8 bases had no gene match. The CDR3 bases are TGTGCCAGCAGCCCCACGGGACTAGCGGGAGAGGCCGGGGAGCTGTTTTTT. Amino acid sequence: CASSPTGLAGEAGELFF.

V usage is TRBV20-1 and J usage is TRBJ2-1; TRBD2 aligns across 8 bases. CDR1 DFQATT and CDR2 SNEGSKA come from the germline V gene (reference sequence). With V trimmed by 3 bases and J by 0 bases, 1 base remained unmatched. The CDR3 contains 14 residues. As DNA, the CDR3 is TGCAGTGCTAGCGGGAGGGCCTCCTACAATGAGCAGTTCTTC. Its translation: CSASGRASYNEQFF.

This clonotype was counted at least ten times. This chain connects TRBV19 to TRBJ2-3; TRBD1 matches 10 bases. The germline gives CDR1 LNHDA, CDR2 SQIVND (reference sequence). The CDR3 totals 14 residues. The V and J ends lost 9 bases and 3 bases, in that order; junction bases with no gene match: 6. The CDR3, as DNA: TGTGCCAGCGAAACGGGACAGGGGACAGATACGCAGTATTTT. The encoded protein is CASETGQGTDTQYF.

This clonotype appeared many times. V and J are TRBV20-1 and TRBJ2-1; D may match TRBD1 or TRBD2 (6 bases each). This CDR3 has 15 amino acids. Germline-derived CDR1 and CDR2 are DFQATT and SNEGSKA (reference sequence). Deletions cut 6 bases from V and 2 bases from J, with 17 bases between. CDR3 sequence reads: CSAAGDASAYNEQFF. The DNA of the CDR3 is TGCAGTGCAGCAGGGGATGCTAGCGCCTACAATGAGCAGTTCTTC.

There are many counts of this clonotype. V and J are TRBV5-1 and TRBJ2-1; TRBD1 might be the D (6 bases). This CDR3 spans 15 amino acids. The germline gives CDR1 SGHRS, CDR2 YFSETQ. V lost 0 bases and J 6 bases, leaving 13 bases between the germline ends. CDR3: CASSLAEWDINEQFF. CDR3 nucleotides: TGCGCCAGCAGCTTGGCCGAATGGGACATCAATGAGCAGTTCTTC.

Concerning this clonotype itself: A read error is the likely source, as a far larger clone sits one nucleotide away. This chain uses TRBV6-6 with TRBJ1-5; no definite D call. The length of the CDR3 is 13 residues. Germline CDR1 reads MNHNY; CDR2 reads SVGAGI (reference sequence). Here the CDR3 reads CASSYGPDHPQHF. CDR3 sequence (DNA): TGTGCCAGCAGTTACGGGCCCGATCATCCCCAGCATTTT.

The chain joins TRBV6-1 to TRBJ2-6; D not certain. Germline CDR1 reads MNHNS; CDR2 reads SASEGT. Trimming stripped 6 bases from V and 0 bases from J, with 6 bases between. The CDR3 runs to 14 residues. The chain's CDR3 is CASRQSSGANVLTF. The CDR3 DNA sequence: TGTGCCAGCAGGCAGAGCTCTGGGGCCAACGTCCTGACTTTC.

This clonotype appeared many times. DNA of the CDR3: TGTGCCAGCAGCTACCCCTTCGGAGAGAACACTGAAGCTTTCTTT. It encodes CASSYPFGENTEAFF. This chain uses TRBV7-9 with TRBJ1-1; D is unresolved. This CDR3 has 15 residues. Looked up from germline, CDR1 is SEHNR and CDR2 is FQNEAQ (reference sequence). V lost 4 bases to trimming and J lost 1 base, with 13 bases between them.

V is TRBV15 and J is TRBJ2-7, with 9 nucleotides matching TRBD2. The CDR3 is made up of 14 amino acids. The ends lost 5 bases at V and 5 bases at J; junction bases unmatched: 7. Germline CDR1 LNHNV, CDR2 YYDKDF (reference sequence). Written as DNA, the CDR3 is TGTGCCACCAGCGGTATAGCGGGAGAAGACGAGCAGTACTTC. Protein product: CATSGIAGEDEQYF. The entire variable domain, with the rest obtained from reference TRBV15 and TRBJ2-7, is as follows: DAMVIQNPRYQVTQFGKPVTLSCSQTLNHNVMYWYQQKSSQAPKLLFHYYDKDFNNEADTPDNFQSRRPNTSFCFLDIRSPGLGDTAMYLCATSGIAGEDEQYFGPGTRLTVT.

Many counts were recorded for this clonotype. The CDR3 DNA sequence: TGTGCCAGCTCCCTACGTCAGCTTAGCAATCAGCCCCAGCATTTT. It yields the protein CASSLRQLSNQPQHF. The rearrangement joins TRBV18 to TRBJ1-5; D is ambiguous. The germline V gene encodes CDR1 KGHSH and CDR2 LQKENI. The CDR3 length is 15 residues. V was cut by 6 bases and J by 0 bases, with 12 bases left in between. Looking up the rest from reference TRBV18 and TRBJ1-5 gives the full variable domain: NAGVMQNPRHLVRRRGQEARLRCSPMKGHSHVYWYRQLPEEGLKFMVYLQKENIIDESGMPKERFSAEFPKEGPSILRIQQVVRGDSAAYFCASSLRQLSNQPQHFGDGTRLSIL.

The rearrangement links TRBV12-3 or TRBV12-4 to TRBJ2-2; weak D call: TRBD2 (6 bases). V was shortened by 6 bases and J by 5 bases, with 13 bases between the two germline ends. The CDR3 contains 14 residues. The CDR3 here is CASSLGGMTGELFF. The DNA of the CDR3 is TGTGCCAGCAGCCTTGGCGGGATGACCGGGGAGCTGTTTTTT.

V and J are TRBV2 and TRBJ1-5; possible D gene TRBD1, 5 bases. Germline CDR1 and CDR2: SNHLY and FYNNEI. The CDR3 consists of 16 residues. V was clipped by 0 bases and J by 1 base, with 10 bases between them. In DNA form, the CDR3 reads TGTGCCAGCAGTGAAGCGCTGGGGGGGAGCAATCAGCCCCAGCATTTT. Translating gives CASSEALGGSNQPQHF.